This T cell receptor beta chain derives from a study of T-cell reconstitution after alpha-beta-depleted transplantation in children. The study, taken as a whole, reports: Newly produced T cells mostly provided counts and TCRbeta diversity after one year, as hyperexpanded clones declined. Expanded graft clones numbering several hundred reportedly gave rise to alpha-beta T cells about two months after transplant. The origin of high day-60 TCRbeta diversity in some patients lay in surviving recipient T cells and thymic progenitors.

TCRbeta library construction was performed incorporating unique molecular identifiers. TCRdb processed the PCR reads anew with MiXCR; each CDR3 protein has one entry. The table records hundreds of thousands of distinct CDR3 sequences, roughly 13% of them present only once. This clonotype showed up just a few times. Its target is unknown. CDR1 is DFQATT, CDR2 SNEGSKA, per germline (reference sequence). This CDR3 is 15 amino acids long. The germline V and J ends were trimmed by 6 bases and 2 bases, with 17 bases remaining between them. The chain recombines TRBV20-1 with TRBJ2-1; a possible D gene is TRBD2 (5 bases). Here the sequenced sample was PBMCs, taken before TCRalphabeta/CD19-depleted stem cell transplant. This clonotype originated in a girl aged 2 to 10 with congenital amegakaryocytic thrombocytopenia, due to receive a stem cell transplant. The CDR3 DNA is TGCAGTGCCACTCGTATGGGAGACCCCTACAATGAGCAGTTCTTC. Its protein is CSATRMGDPYNEQFF.